This passage covers 29 T cell receptor beta chains from one sample sequenced in a study of shared clonotypes between healthy human individuals. Some clones are missing from TCRdb's copy, which holds only in-frame ones; the method was immunoSEQ multiplex PCR. The table lists more than 2 million clones, under 97% of them singletons. Material: naive CD4+ T cells sorted from blood. Subset specified: CD45RA+ positively selected. The receptors stem from a man between 18 and 35 years old in good health.

The chain recombines TRBV30 with TRBJ1-2; D gene ambiguous. Between the trimmed V and J ends, which lost 0 bases and 8 bases, there was a span of 10 bases. The length of the CDR3 is 12 residues. Germline values: CDR1 GTSNPN, CDR2 SVGIG (reference sequence). The CDR3: CAWSVQVGGYTF. The CDR3 nucleotides are TGTGCCTGGAGTGTACAAGTTGGGGGCTACACCTTC.

V is TRBV11-2 and J is TRBJ2-5; D is ambiguous. CDR1 and CDR2 (germline): SGHAT, FQNNGV. This CDR3 has 14 amino acids. Trimming removed 3 bases at V and 2 bases at J, with 10 bases between. The CDR3 sequence is CASSFFTVQETQYF. The CDR3 coding sequence is TGTGCCAGCAGCTTCTTTACCGTGCAAGAGACCCAGTACTTC.

This chain links TRBV6-5 with TRBJ2-7, with 8 nucleotides matching TRBD2. J lost 5 bases, V lost 7 bases, and 10 bases had no gene match. Germline loops: CDR1 MNHEY, CDR2 SVGAGI. The CDR3 loop spans 14 amino acids. This chain's CDR3 is CASNPVGLANEQYF. CDR3 coding DNA: TGTGCCAGCAACCCAGTAGGACTAGCCAACGAGCAGTACTTC.

This clone has a handful of counts. This specimen includes other DNA sequences encoding the same CDR3. The chain is built from TRBV19 and TRBJ1-5; 10 bases line up with TRBD1. The germline V gene encodes CDR1 LNHDA and CDR2 SQIVND (reference sequence). J lost 2 bases, V lost 6 bases, and 4 bases had no gene match. CDR3 length equals 15 residues. The CDR3 sequence is CASRGTGAGNQPQHF. The CDR3, as DNA: TGTGCCAGTAGAGGGACAGGGGCTGGCAATCAGCCCCAGCATTTT.

This clone was seen just once. The chain uses TRBV7-8 and TRBJ1-2, with 8 bases that match TRBD1. The CDR3 contains 17 residues. Germline lookup yields CDR1 SGHVS and CDR2 FQNEAQ. V lost 2 bases to trimming and J lost 4 bases; unmatched junction nucleotides: 12. The CDR3 DNA reads TGTGCCAGCAGCTTAAAAACTACAGGGGGTTCGGGCTATGGCTACACCTTC. Translated, it gives CASSLKTTGGSGYGYTF.

This clone was seen just once. The V gene is TRBV30, the J gene TRBJ2-7; TRBD1 matches 8 bases. Germline loops: CDR1 GTSNPN, CDR2 SVGIG (reference sequence). The CDR3 loop spans 13 amino acids. V trimming: 0 bases; J trimming: 5 bases; junction bases outside the gene matches: 3. The CDR3 protein is CAWSVTGGHEQYF. DNA of the CDR3: TGTGCCTGGAGTGTAACAGGGGGGCACGAGCAGTACTTC.

The chain recombines TRBV5-6 with TRBJ2-5, with D perhaps TRBD2 (6 bases). This CDR3 is built from 14 residues. V lost 0 bases and J 6 bases, leaving 12 bases between the germline ends. CDR1 and CDR2 (germline): SGHDT, YYEEEE. The CDR3 nucleotides are TGTGCCAGCAGCTTGGAGGCGGGGCGTCAGACCCAGTACTTC. It encodes CASSLEAGRQTQYF.

This clone was counted once. The chain uses TRBV30 and TRBJ2-3, with a weak D call TRBD1 (5 bases). The V and J ends lost 0 bases and 2 bases respectively, with 12 bases between them. The CDR3 spans 15 residues. CDR1 and CDR2 from the germline V gene are GTSNPN and SVGIG (reference sequence). As DNA, the CDR3 is TGTGCCTGGAGTGTAGGGGCAGCTTTCACAGATACGCAGTATTTT. This sequence encodes CAWSVGAAFTDTQYF.

The chain joins TRBV15 to TRBJ2-7; 8 positions agree with TRBD2. CDR1 LNHNV and CDR2 YYDKDF come from the germline V gene (reference sequence). The CDR3 consists of 13 residues. V was clipped by 0 bases and J by 11 bases; unmatched bases: 6. CDR3 sequence reads: CATSRDREGREYF. CDR3 coding DNA: TGTGCCACCAGCAGAGATCGGGAGGGCCGGGAGTACTTC. Supplemented by reference TRBV15 and TRBJ2-7, the full variable domain reads DAMVIQNPRYQVTQFGKPVTLSCSQTLNHNVMYWYQQKSSQAPKLLFHYYDKDFNNEADTPDNFQSRRPNTSFCFLDIRSPGLGDTAMYLCATSRDREGREYFGPGTRLTVT.

Turning to this clone: The sample carries other DNA sequences with the same CDR3. The gene calls are TRBV5-1 and TRBJ1-2; 7 bases map to TRBD1. Germline values: CDR1 SGHRS, CDR2 YFSETQ. The CDR3 runs to 14 residues. Trimming at V came to 4 bases and at J to 0 bases, leaving 3 bases not matched to a gene. The CDR3 coding sequence is TGCGCCAGCAGCGAAACAGGGGCTAACTATGGCTACACCTTC. Translation gives CASSETGANYGYTF. The full variable domain, rest sourced from reference TRBV5-1 and TRBJ1-2, is KAGVTQTPRYLIKTRGQQVTLSCSPISGHRSVSWYQQTPGQGLQFLFEYFSETQRNKGNFPGRFSGRQFSNSRSEMNVSTLELGDSALYLCASSETGANYGYTFGSGTRLTVV.

V is TRBV19 and J is TRBJ2-2, with TRBD1 as a possible D gene (6 bases). Germline V gene sequence: CDR1 LNHDA, CDR2 SQIVND (reference sequence). Trimming left V 3 bases short and J 4 bases short, with 9 bases between. This CDR3 spans 14 amino acids. This CDR3 is CASSILGATGELFF. Written as DNA, the CDR3 is TGTGCCAGTAGTATTTTGGGGGCCACCGGGGAGCTGTTTTTT.

Here the CDR3 DNA reads TGTGCCAGCAGCTTGGGGGTGAGCACACACACAGATACGCAGTATTTT. This codes for CASSLGVSTHTDTQYF. The chain joins TRBV5-6 to TRBJ2-3; the D is unclear. V lost 0 bases, J lost 2 bases, and 13 bases lay in between. Per the germline V gene, CDR1 is SGHDT and CDR2 is YYEEEE. The CDR3 sequence is 16 residues long.

V gene TRBV19 combines with J gene TRBJ2-2; 11 nucleotides line up with TRBD2. This CDR3 spans 14 amino acids. Trimming took 8 bases from V and 3 from J; bases not matched to a gene: 2. Germline loops: CDR1 LNHDA, CDR2 SQIVND (reference sequence). The CDR3 protein is CASLAGGHTGELFF. The CDR3, as DNA: TGTGCCAGTCTAGCGGGGGGCCACACCGGGGAGCTGTTTTTT.

This clone was seen only once. This chain uses TRBV18 with TRBJ2-5, with D possibly TRBD2 on 5 matching bases. CDR3 length equals 15 residues. CDR1 KGHSH and CDR2 LQKENI come from the germline V gene. The V end was cut by 1 base, the J end by 2 bases, with 11 bases between. The chain's CDR3 is CASSPRPPGQETQYF. The CDR3 DNA reads as TGTGCCAGCTCACCACGGCCACCGGGACAAGAGACCCAGTACTTC.

This chain uses TRBV28 with TRBJ2-1; no clear D. V was shortened by 4 bases and J by 7 bases, with 5 bases between the two germline ends. Germline V gives CDR1 MDHEN, CDR2 SYDVKM. The CDR3 totals 11 residues. CDR3 residues: CASSSQNEQFF. The CDR3 DNA sequence: TGTGCCAGCAGTTCGCAGAATGAGCAGTTCTTC.

V usage is TRBV6-1 and J usage is TRBJ2-7; possible D gene TRBD1, 6 bases. This CDR3 is 14 amino acids long. The ends were cut back, 6 bases at V and 1 base at J, with 13 bases in the middle. The germline V gene encodes CDR1 MNHNS and CDR2 SASEGT. Here the CDR3 DNA reads TGTGCCAGCAGGGGTGGACAGTTGTCCTACGAGCAGTACTTC. Translation: CASRGGQLSYEQYF.

V gene TRBV27 combines with J gene TRBJ2-7; 14 bases map to TRBD2. Germline V gene data show CDR1 as MNHEY and CDR2 as SMNVEV (reference sequence). Trimming at V came to 2 bases and at J to 7 bases, leaving 19 bases not matched to a gene. The CDR3 runs 20 residues. CDR3 residues: CASSLRRVGLAGAVSQEQYF. In DNA form, the CDR3 reads TGTGCCAGCAGTTTACGTCGTGTGGGACTAGCGGGAGCAGTGAGTCAGGAGCAGTACTTC.

CDR3 protein: CASRGQGSYSNQPQHF. The CDR3 DNA reads as TGTGCCAGCCGTGGGCAGGGTTCTTATAGCAATCAGCCCCAGCATTTT. The chain is built from TRBV6-1 and TRBJ1-5; a weak D match, TRBD1 (5 bases). Between the trimmed V and J ends, which lost 8 bases and 0 bases, there was a span of 17 bases. The CDR3 contains 16 residues. Germline-derived CDR1 and CDR2 are MNHNS and SASEGT.

The chain employs TRBV30 and TRBJ1-4; D remains unclear. The V and J ends lost 5 bases and 6 bases respectively, with 16 bases between them. The CDR3 has 14 residues. CDR1 is GTSNPN and CDR2 is SVGIG in the germline V gene (reference sequence). In DNA, the CDR3 is TGTGCCTGGGGAAGGCAGCCGAACGATGAAAAACTGTTTTTT. Protein sequence: CAWGRQPNDEKLFF.

V usage is TRBV25-1 and J usage is TRBJ1-2; D unresolved. The CDR3 has 13 amino acids. V dropped 7 bases and J dropped 4 bases, with 13 bases sitting between them. The V gene's germline CDR1 is MGHDK and CDR2 SYGVNS. This CDR3 reads CASTLSGAYGYTF. CDR3 nucleotides: TGTGCCAGCACCCTCTCCGGTGCCTATGGCTACACCTTC.

The V and J genes are TRBV27 and TRBJ1-2; perhaps TRBD1 as D (6 bases). In germline, CDR1 is MNHEY, CDR2 SMNVEV (reference sequence). The CDR3 is made up of 14 amino acids. V lost 6 bases to trimming and J lost 3 bases, with 14 bases between them. For the CDR3, the DNA is TGTGCCAGCAGGGTGACAGGTTTGGACTATGGCTACACCTTC. It specifies CASRVTGLDYGYTF.

The chain links TRBV5-1 to TRBJ2-3; 10 bases line up with TRBD1. V shed 4 bases, J shed 3 bases, and the junction held 11 bases outside the gene matches. CDR1 is SGHRS and CDR2 is YFSETQ in the germline V gene. This CDR3 is 17 amino acids long. CDR3 amino acids: CASSPLDRGLETDTQYF. The CDR3 nucleotides are TGCGCCAGCAGCCCCCTAGACAGGGGGCTTGAGACAGATACGCAGTATTTT.

With regard to this clone: The sample contains more than one DNA sequence encoding this CDR3. The chain uses TRBV9 and TRBJ2-3, with D uncertain. V gave up 4 bases and J gave up 6 bases, with 9 bases separating them. CDR1 is SGDLS, CDR2 YYNGEE, per germline. This CDR3 has 12 residues. CDR3 nucleotides: TGTGCCAGCAGCCCGCCAGCGGATACGCAGTATTTT. It translates to CASSPPADTQYF.

V usage is TRBV30 and J usage is TRBJ2-2; D gene unclear. Germline CDR1 and CDR2: GTSNPN and SVGIG (reference sequence). V was shortened by 4 bases and J by 1 base, with 4 bases between the two germline ends. This CDR3 has 12 amino acids. This CDR3 is CAWTVNTGELFF. Written as DNA, the CDR3 is TGTGCCTGGACAGTGAACACCGGGGAGCTGTTTTTT.

About this clone itself: Other DNA sequences from this sample encode an identical CDR3 as well. The CDR3 nucleotides are TGTGCCAGCTCACGCGACAGTTACAATGAGCAGTTCTTC. Residues: CASSRDSYNEQFF. This chain uses TRBV18 with TRBJ2-1; maybe TRBD1 (5 bases). From germline, CDR1 is KGHSH and CDR2 LQKENI. The CDR3 extends over 13 amino acids. Trimming removed 4 bases at V and 4 bases at J, with 8 bases between.

The gene calls are TRBV19 and TRBJ1-6, with TRBD1 matching over 10 bases. The length of the CDR3 is 11 residues. The junction had 0 bases not matched to a gene; V was cut back by 6 bases and J by 13 bases. Germline-derived CDR1 and CDR2 are LNHDA and SQIVND (reference sequence). As DNA, the CDR3 is TGTGCCAGTAGGGACAGGGGGCCCCTCCACTTT. This gives the protein CASRDRGPLHF. The full variable domain, its missing parts supplied by reference TRBV19 and TRBJ1-6, is DGGITQSPKYLFRKEGQNVTLSCEQNLNHDAMYWYRQDPGQGLRLIYYSQIVNDFQKGDIAEGYSVSREKKESFPLTVTSAQKNPTAFYLCASRDRGPLHFGNGTRLTVT.

This clone occurred a few times. This chain links TRBV4-1 with TRBJ2-3; TRBD1 matches at 10 bases. V dropped 4 bases and J dropped 2; count of bases not matched to a gene: 3. The CDR3 length is 15 residues. CDR1 MGHRA and CDR2 YSYEKL come from the germline V gene. CDR3: CASSRGQGDTDTQYF. The CDR3 coding sequence is TGCGCCAGCAGCCGCGGACAGGGGGACACAGATACGCAGTATTTT.

The chain combines TRBV6-1 with TRBJ2-1; 11 bases map to TRBD2. The CDR3 is 15 residues long. V lost 6 bases and J lost 4; bases outside the gene matches: 5. From germline, CDR1 is MNHNS and CDR2 SASEGT. The CDR3 sequence is CASRIAGGPYNEQFF. The CDR3 nucleotides read TGTGCCAGCAGAATAGCGGGAGGGCCGTACAATGAGCAGTTCTTC.

The genes are TRBV25-1 and TRBJ1-6, with a possible D match to TRBD1 (5 bases). CDR1 and CDR2 from the germline V gene are MGHDK and SYGVNS. The CDR3 is 14 residues long. V dropped 5 bases and J dropped 8 bases, with 13 bases sitting between them. This CDR3 is CASSSRGTHSPLHF. CDR3 in DNA: TGTGCCAGCAGTTCGAGAGGGACCCATTCACCCCTCCACTTT.